A selection of T cell receptor beta chains follows, all from one sample in a study of shared clonotypes between healthy human individuals. Assay used: immunoSEQ multiplex PCR; TCRdb lists only in-frame clones, some missing. This sample has around 1.9 million clones, with just over 90% found just once. The sequenced material came from naive CD8+ T cells from PBMCs. These receptors were taken from a man aged 18 to 35 in good health. Some clones in this sample may be carry-over from other donors' samples. Both conserved end residues are part of each CDR3. The D gene is left open where the match is weak. The listing skips clone size in some rows; elsewhere it reads once, few, many or a size class.

d_call j_call clone_size v_call cdr3_aa cdr3_nt
TRBD1 TRBJ1-5 few TRBV2 CASEGRGLNQPQHF TGTGCCAGCGAGGGTAGGGGGCTGAATCAGCCCCAGCATTTT
TRBD2 TRBJ2-1 NA TRBV7-9 CASSLVIRAGGEQFF TGTGCCAGCAGCTTAGTTATTAGGGCGGGAGGTGAGCAGTTCTTC
TRBD1 TRBJ1-5 once TRBV15 CATSDRGGSNQPQHF TGTGCCACCAGCGACAGGGGAGGGAGCAATCAGCCCCAGCATTTT
TRBD1 TRBJ2-7 NA TRBV10-1 CASSEGNRGPQYF TGCGCCAGCAGTGAGGGGAACAGGGGACCGCAGTACTTC
TRBD2 TRBJ2-5 NA TRBV7-3 CASSFGGSGETQYF TGTGCCAGCAGCTTTGGCGGGAGTGGGGAGACCCAGTACTTC
TRBD1 TRBJ2-1 NA TRBV2 CASVVSGQGQFF TGTGCCAGCGTTGTTAGTGGACAGGGGCAGTTCTTC
TRBD2 TRBJ2-7 NA TRBV14 CASSLTGTSSEQYF TGTGCCAGCAGCCTGACTGGGACTAGCAGCGAGCAGTACTTC
NA TRBJ1-1 NA TRBV27 CASSLLLGQGATEAFF TGTGCCAGCAGTCTCCTCCTGGGGCAGGGCGCGACTGAAGCTTTCTTT
TRBD2 TRBJ2-1 NA TRBV29-1 CSVEDPTGGRAFGNEQFF TGCAGCGTTGAAGACCCCACTGGCGGGAGGGCTTTTGGCAATGAGCAGTTCTTC
NA TRBJ2-7 NA TRBV10-2 CASSEILGAYEQYF TGCGCCAGCAGTGAGATTCTAGGGGCTTACGAGCAGTACTTC
NA TRBJ1-6 NA TRBV6-5 CASSWGYRSPLHF TGTGCCAGCAGTTGGGGGTACAGGTCACCCCTCCACTTT
NA TRBJ1-1 NA TRBV7-9 CASSTRGEGTEAFF TGTGCCAGCAGCACGCGAGGAGAGGGAACTGAAGCTTTCTTT
NA TRBJ2-1 NA TRBV13 CASSLRGNSYNEQFF TGTGCCAGCAGCTTAAGAGGGAACTCCTACAATGAGCAGTTCTTC
NA TRBJ1-1 NA TRBV28 CASSLLRNTEAFF TGTGCCAGCAGTTTACTGAGGAACACTGAAGCTTTCTTT
NA TRBJ2-7 NA TRBV11-2 CASSLGSYEQYF TGTGCCAGCAGCTTAGGGAGCTACGAGCAGTACTTC
NA TRBJ2-5 NA TRBV6-1 CASSGRVAPQETQYF TGTGCCAGCAGTGGCCGGGTAGCGCCCCAAGAGACCCAGTACTTC
NA TRBJ2-7 NA TRBV20-1 CSAVGAYEQYF TGCAGTGCCGTAGGGGCCTACGAGCAGTACTTC
NA TRBJ2-7 NA TRBV9 CASSGGVSYEQYF TGTGCCAGCAGCGGGGGGGTCTCCTACGAGCAGTACTTC
TRBD2 TRBJ2-2 NA TRBV6-1 CASSSRDYLTGELFF TGTGCCAGCAGTAGCCGGGACTATCTGACCGGGGAGCTGTTTTTT
TRBD2 TRBJ2-1 NA TRBV27 CASSLQVAGHNEQFF TGTGCCAGCAGTTTACAGGTAGCGGGACACAATGAGCAGTTCTTC
NA TRBJ2-4 NA TRBV13 CASSLGRAPLMHF TGTGCCAGCAGCTTGGGGCGGGCGCCCTTAATGCACTTC
TRBD1 TRBJ1-4 NA TRBV7-9 CASSLDRGVNEKLFF TGTGCCAGCAGCTTAGACAGGGGAGTTAATGAAAAACTGTTTTTT
NA TRBJ1-2 NA TRBV6-1 CASSRPSPGYTF TGTGCCAGCAGTAGACCCAGTCCCGGCTACACCTTC
TRBD1 TRBJ2-2 NA TRBV5-1 CASRPRQGAGELFF TGCGCCAGCAGGCCTCGACAGGGGGCCGGGGAGCTGTTTTTT